The T cell receptor (beta chain) under discussion was sequenced for a study of graft-versus-host responses after intestinal transplantation. About the study: Recipients underwent multivisceral, liver-intestinal, or isolated intestinal transplants. Once they had received anti-thymocyte globulin induction, all recipients took tacrolimus and steroids for about 3 years. Study results and caveats: Peak levels of circulating GvH clones tracked with early post-transplant HvG declines. Recipient marrow harbored GvH clones, some of which surfaced first in ileum or blood.

Produced via immunoSEQ multiplex PCR; TCRdb's table is partial and in-frame only. The sample includes tens of thousands of clones, under 95% of them seen just once. This CDR3 has 16 amino acids. Germline V CDR1 and CDR2: PRHDT, FYEKMQ (reference sequence). Trimming removed 3 bases at V and 0 bases at J, with 11 bases between. Worth noting for this clone: Antigen specificity is unknown.

The rearrangement joins TRBV13 to TRBJ2-2; D is unresolved. Sample: unstimulated CD8+ T cells sorted from spleen or lymph node cells, taken before intestinal transplant. The clonotype originates from a human donor who received an intestinal transplant. The CDR3 sequence is CASSFLGTSNTGELFF. In DNA form, the CDR3 reads TGTGCCAGCAGCTTTCTAGGAACATCGAACACCGGGGAGCTGTTTTTT.